This passage covers 5 T cell receptor beta chains from one sample sequenced in a study of T cell responses to AZD1222 COVID-19 vaccine. Sequenced by immunoSEQ multiplex PCR; TCRdb stores in-frame clones only, minus some. The table has 140,000 to 150,000 clones, approximately 85% seen once. This specimen consisted of peripheral blood, obtained 28 days after the second dose of the MenACWY control vaccine. The receptors here all came from an adult who received the MenACWY meningococcal vaccine as a control.

The chain links TRBV2 to TRBJ1-2, with 8 bases identical to TRBD1. The ends lost 6 bases at V and 7 bases at J; junction bases unmatched: 7. There are 13 residues in the CDR3. Germline V gene lookup returns CDR1 SNHLY and CDR2 FYNNEI. The DNA of the CDR3 is TGTGCCAGCAGACCGACAGGGGAAGGTGGCTACACCTTC. Amino acids: CASRPTGEGGYTF.

The CDR3 region is CASSPPATGLNIQYF. The CDR3 DNA follows: TGTGCCAGCTCACCCCCCGCGACAGGGTTGAACATTCAGTACTTC. The V gene is TRBV18, the J gene TRBJ2-4, with 7 bases matching TRBD1. Germline-derived CDR1 and CDR2 are KGHSH and LQKENI. J was trimmed by 7 bases and V by 3 bases; bases with no gene match: 9. The CDR3 contains 15 residues.

This chain uses TRBV28 with TRBJ1-5; 8 nucleotides align to TRBD1. CDR1 and CDR2 (germline): MDHEN, SYDVKM. The CDR3 loop spans 16 amino acids. After removal of 4 bases from V and 1 base from J, the junction contained 6 bases not matched to a gene. CDR3 residues: CASSSMGQASNQPQHF. CDR3 coding DNA: TGTGCCAGCAGTTCGATGGGACAGGCGAGCAATCAGCCCCAGCATTTT.

Turning to this clone: The junction and the germline gene differ at one end; a read error may be behind it. The V gene is TRBV7-7, the J gene TRBJ2-5; perhaps D is TRBD1 or TRBD2 (5 bases each). CDR3 length: 14 residues. Germline CDR1 and CDR2: SSHAT and FNYEAQ (reference sequence). For the CDR3, the DNA is TGTGCTAGCAGCGGACCCTCCAGGGAGGAGACCCAGTACTTC. It translates to CASSGPSREETQYF.

The chain is built from TRBV27 and TRBJ1-2; D gene unclear. Germline CDR1 is MNHEY and CDR2 is SMNVEV (reference sequence). This CDR3 comprises 15 residues. The V gene lost 5 bases and the J gene lost 1 base, with 14 bases spanning the gap. The CDR3 DNA follows: TGTGCCAGCAGTCCACAGCTGAGGTTTAACTATGGCTACACCTTC. Its translation: CASSPQLRFNYGYTF.